In this sample, the clone carrying this TCR beta chain turned up a few times. TCRdb processed the 5' RACE reads anew with MiXCR; each CDR3 protein has one entry. Of 180,000 or so distinct CDR3 sequences in the sample, roughly 17% were seen once. This CDR3 is 11 amino acids long. Germline V gives CDR1 SGHRS, CDR2 YFSETQ. The V and J ends lost 7 bases and 4 bases respectively, with 9 bases between them. The sample belongs to a study of T-cell memory formation after mild COVID-19. Sequenced sample: PBMCs or a T cell subset sorted from them (not recorded which). The receptor's source is an adult woman who had mild COVID-19 (a few samples of this study predate the infection). Cell type and time point are not known. J is TRBJ2-7 and V is TRBV5-1; the D gene is possibly TRBD1 (6 bases). The CDR3 protein is CASHDRYEQYF. Here the CDR3 DNA reads TGCGCCAGCCATGACAGGTACGAGCAGTACTTC.